This passage covers 9 T cell receptor beta chains from one sample sequenced in a study of post-analysis software for immune sequencing data. Study results and caveats: Higher frequency in patients than in controls was seen for about 5 TRBV segments, with TRBV5-6, TRBV5-1 and TRBV20-1 among them.

For these receptors, no antigen is known. Researchers reported that TCR beta cDNA libraries carried unique molecular identifiers. TCRdb re-analysed the PCR reads in MiXCR, keeping a single row per CDR3 protein. The data contain under 900,000 distinct CDR3 sequences, approximately 53% of them singletons. The specimen was blood. The origin of the receptors is a girl between 10 and 17 years old with multiple sclerosis.

This rearrangement joins TRBV29-1 to TRBJ1-1; a weak D match, TRBD1 (6 bases). Trimming cost V 7 bases and J 0 bases, with 15 bases left between them. This CDR3 comprises 14 residues. CDR1 is SQVTM and CDR2 is ANQGSEA in the germline V gene. The CDR3 region has the DNA TGCAGCGGCGGCCCCGGGGGCTTGAACACTGAAGCTTTCTTT. Protein product: CSGGPGGLNTEAFF.

This clonotype was picked up a small number of times. The chain uses TRBV5-6 and TRBJ2-6, with 10 bases fitting TRBD1. The CDR3 extends over 17 amino acids. Trimming took 2 bases from V and 1 from J; bases not matched to a gene: 3. The germline V gene encodes CDR1 SGHDT and CDR2 YYEEEE. CDR3 nucleotide sequence: TGTGCCAGCAGCTTCAGGACAGGGGGTTCTGGGGCCAACGTCCTGACTTTC. Translated: CASSFRTGGSGANVLTF.

This clonotype was counted only a few times. The chain links TRBV7-9 to TRBJ2-1; 7 bases are a match to TRBD1. The CDR3 runs 17 residues. J gave up 12 bases and V 4 bases, and 21 bases lay outside the gene matches. Germline CDR1 and CDR2: SEHNR and FQNEAQ (reference sequence). CDR3 sequence: CASSSRTGTRTPYRQFF. CDR3 in DNA: TGTGCCAGCAGCTCTCGGACAGGAACTAGGACTCCGTATCGGCAGTTCTTC.

This clonotype has only a few counts. The chain recombines TRBV10-3 with TRBJ1-2; a weak D match, TRBD1 (5 bases). Germline CDR1 ENHRY, CDR2 SYGVKD. Between the trimmed V and J ends, which lost 0 bases and 4 bases, there was a span of 12 bases. The CDR3 is 15 amino acids. The DNA of the CDR3 is TGTGCCATCAGTGAGTCGAGGGACCCAGGCTATGGCTACACCTTC. Its translation is CAISESRDPGYGYTF.

This clonotype has just a few counts. The rearrangement joins TRBV7-9 to TRBJ2-7, with 8 bases identical to TRBD2. The J call may be wrong; the DNA end is better matched by TRBJ2-5. The germline V gene encodes CDR1 SEHNR and CDR2 FQNEAQ (reference sequence). The CDR3 totals 16 residues. Here the CDR3 reads CASSFQAGVVGETQYF. CDR3 bases: TGTGCCAGCAGCTTTCAAGCGGGAGTGGTAGGAGAGACCCAGTACTTC.

The V and J genes are TRBV5-1 and TRBJ2-5; D is possibly TRBD2 (5 bases). Germline lookup yields CDR1 SGHRS and CDR2 YFSETQ. The CDR3 length is 13 residues. V was pared by 0 bases and J by 5 bases, with 8 bases between. CDR3 sequence (DNA): TGCGCCAGCAGCTTGGGGGTAGCGGAGACCCAGTACTTC. Its translation: CASSLGVAETQYF.

This chain connects TRBV29-1 to TRBJ2-1; 8 nucleotides line up with TRBD1. Germline CDR1 SQVTM, CDR2 ANQGSEA. The CDR3 is made up of 17 amino acids. Trimming at V came to 3 bases and at J to 5 bases, leaving 15 bases not matched to a gene. This CDR3 is CSVEGLWTGRRDNEQFF. The DNA of the CDR3 is TGCAGCGTTGAGGGACTTTGGACAGGGAGACGGGACAATGAGCAGTTCTTC.

This clonotype was recorded a few times. The chain has TRBV29-1 and TRBJ2-7, with D perhaps being TRBD1 or TRBD2 (5 bases each). This CDR3 has 16 residues. V lost 7 bases and J lost 3, with 25 bases in between. CDR1 and CDR2 (germline): SQVTM, ANQGSEA. CDR3 sequence reads: CSASGAGSGGHYEQYF. CDR3 in DNA: TGCAGCGCAAGTGGGGCAGGGTCAGGCGGGCACTACGAGCAGTACTTC.

The V call is TRBV5-5, the J call TRBJ2-1; 10 positions agree with TRBD2. The CDR3 is 16 amino acids. Losses at the gene ends were 0 bases for V and 4 bases for J; bases not matched to a gene: 4. From germline, CDR1 is SGHKS and CDR2 YYEKEE (reference sequence). CDR3 DNA sequence: TGTGCCAGCAGCTTGGAACTAGCGGGATGGTACAATGAGCAGTTCTTC. Its protein product is CASSLELAGWYNEQFF.